Here is one T cell receptor (beta chain) with its context. This receptor's antigen is unknown. No base-level quality is on record; no much larger clone is a single base apart. The record originates from a study of shared clonotypes between healthy human individuals (dated by TCRdb to the early 2020s). For the wider study: The cohort comprised a couple of women and three men aged 18 to 49 years. For each donor, CD4 naive and CD4 memory were each run on three plates, CD8 naive on two plates, and CD8 memory on one plate. The study deeply sequenced blood TCR repertoires of about 5 healthy adults to estimate repertoire size and the extent of clonotype sharing between individuals. Libraries were prepared and TCR repertoires were sequenced by different laboratories using diverse techniques, in order to increase sequencing depth and limit assay-specific biases. Per donor, leukapheresis produced somewhere between about 0.94 and 8.9 billion PBMCs. The paper's findings and limits, for the study overall: When a handful of donors were compared, the shared fraction of clonotypes was about 5.2% for naive CD4, approximately 3.5% for naive CD8, roughly 2.5% for memory CD4, and less than 0.5% for memory CD8. The genetic and exposure-history diversity represented was limited by the small number of donors. Naive subsets generally had larger estimated clonotype richness than memory subsets did. Sampling was limited to blood, and TCR repertoires in tissue likely differ from TCR repertoires in blood. Based on pairwise subsampling, the degree of clonotype sharing among donors was expected to be affected by sequencing depth. Rarefaction of sorted-subset datasets indicated incomplete sequencing despite the large sequencing depth. Clonotypes shared by all four sorted-subset donors showed higher generation probabilities than non-shared clonotypes.

TCR CDR3 regions were amplified from genomic DNA by multiplex PCR using the deep immunoSEQ assay. Extracted genomic DNA from each cell subset was spread evenly across all wells of several immunoSEQ 96-well plates, with each plate serving as a replicate. Each replicate PCR for sorted subsets received about 220 ng genomic DNA, equal to about 30,000 T cell genomes. The purified libraries were quantified using a Qubit 3.0 fluorometer, sized with a Bioanalyzer 2100, and then quantified again using the KAPA Library Quantification kit. A separate single-read 150-cycle Illumina NextSeq 550 flow cell was used to sequence each immunoSEQ 96-well plate. The authors' analysis ran thus. Because only junctional sequences without quality scores were contained in the immunoSEQ output, filtering matching that applied to full-length reads could not be performed. To assign V/J genes and CDR3, sequences were annotated against IMGT germline references using PyIR, a Python wrapper for IgBLAST v1.9. Any read was removed if the V/J assignment was weak (E-value above 1e-6), the CDR3 was missing, or the read contained stop codons, out-of-frame junctions, or ambiguous translated residues. A V3J clonotype was defined by an identical inferred V gene, J gene, and CDR3 amino acid sequence. Percentage overlap between repertoires was calculated by dividing the number of shared unique clonotypes by the size of the smaller repertoire. RTK rarefaction, the Chao1 estimator, and Recon v2.1 estimates of unobserved clonotypes were used to assess repertoire richness. OLGA was used to compute generation probabilities for all TCRbeta clonotypes that the gDNA method yielded from a handful of donors. TCRdb's version of the immuneACCESS table is confined to in-frame rearrangements and falls short of the full clone set. An unresolved V gene accounts for under half of the shortfall where checked; the remainder is of unknown origin. The DNA was the basis for D and trimming; V, J and clone size are from that table. The sample yields around 1.9 million clones; about 92% were counted once. The ten largest clones add up to more than 1.5% of the sample.

CD8 naive samples were CD45RO-negative cells positively selected for CCR7, giving a CD45RA+CCR7+ population that excluded TemRA cells. Healthy HIV-negative adults with no recently reported acute infections or vaccinations were included as donors. All donors were Caucasian adults living in Nashville, Tennessee, USA. Blood was obtained by leukapheresis, after which PBMCs were separated by Ficoll-Histopaque density gradient centrifugation and cryopreserved in liquid nitrogen vapor phase. Analytical flow cytometry was used to check the purity and quantity of every magnetically sorted T cell population. Genomic DNA was isolated from each sorted fraction and quantified by UV absorbance on a Nanodrop 2000c. The sequencing sample was made of naive CD8+ T cells from PBMCs. Read against the paper, the sample's cell subset or site label means: CD45RA+CCR7+. The receptor's source is a man younger than 30 in good health. Some clones in this sample may be carry-over from other donors' samples.

The CDR3 reads CASSARDRGSYGYTF. In nucleotide form, the sequence is TGTGCCAGCAGCGCCCGGGACAGGGGAAGCTATGGCTACACCTTC. The V and J genes are TRBV9 and TRBJ1-2; TRBD1 aligns with 10 central bases. The germline V gene specifies SGDLS as CDR1 and YYNGEE as CDR2. At the junction V is shortened by 3 bases and J by 4 bases; bases outside the gene matches: 6. The cysteine opens and the phenylalanine closes a CDR3 of 15 amino acids. The read is trimmed to its CDR3 DNA, 45 bases read in frame from base 1.